Reported below is one T cell receptor beta chain. The antigen this receptor binds is unknown. No base quality values were provided; no much bigger clone lies one nucleotide off. This entry belongs to a study of control samples from healthy donors and cancer patients (dated by TCRdb to the early 2020s). The library came from the immunoSEQ multiplex PCR assay. TCRdb limited this immuneACCESS table to in-frame rearrangements with V and J called. A share of clones is missing; checked studies link under half to unresolved V genes, and the rest is unexplained. The sample table lists some 99,000 clones, approximately 90% of them with a count of one. The ten most abundant clones make up 3.5% to 4.5% of the sample. CDR1 and CDR2 were assigned from the germline V gene as SGDLS and YYNGEE. Counted from cysteine to phenylalanine, this CDR3 has 16 amino acids. Only the CDR3 region is kept as DNA, spanning 48 bases read in frame from base 1. Compared with germline, V lacks 0 bases and J lacks 1 base; bases without a gene match: 4.

The clonotype originates from a human donor in good health. The donor label of this sample is uncertain. This receptor chain uses TRBV9 and TRBJ2-7, with 10 bases aligning to TRBD2. The specimen sequenced was blood. The base sequence is TGTGCCAGCAGCGTAGATTCTAGCGGGGGTTCCTACGAGCAGTACTTC. This sequence encodes CASSVDSSGGSYEQYF. Here the CDR3 is joined to the reference TRBV9 and TRBJ2-7 genes, and the full variable domain is: DSGVTQTPKHLITATGQRVTLRCSPRSGDLSVYWYQQSLDQGLQFLIQYYNGEERAKGNILERFSAQQFPDLHSELNLSSLELGDSALYFCASSVDSSGGSYEQYFGPGTRLTVT.